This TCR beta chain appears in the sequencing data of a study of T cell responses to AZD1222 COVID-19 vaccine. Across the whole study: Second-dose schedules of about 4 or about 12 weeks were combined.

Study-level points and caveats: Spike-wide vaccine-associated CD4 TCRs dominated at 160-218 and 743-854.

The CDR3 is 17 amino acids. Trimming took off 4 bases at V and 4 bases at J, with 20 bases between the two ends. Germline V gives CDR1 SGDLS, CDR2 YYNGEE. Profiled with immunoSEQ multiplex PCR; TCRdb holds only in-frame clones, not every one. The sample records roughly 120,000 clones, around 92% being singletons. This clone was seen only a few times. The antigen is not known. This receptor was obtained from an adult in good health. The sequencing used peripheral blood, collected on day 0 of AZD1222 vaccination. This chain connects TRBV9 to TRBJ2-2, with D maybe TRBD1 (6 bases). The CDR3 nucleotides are TGTGCCAGCAGCCAGGGGTGGGGCGGTACGGGCACCGGGGAGCTGTTTTTT. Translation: CASSQGWGGTGTGELFF. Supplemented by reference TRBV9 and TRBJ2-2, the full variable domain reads DSGVTQTPKHLITATGQRVTLRCSPRSGDLSVYWYQQSLDQGLQFLIQYYNGEERAKGNILERFSAQQFPDLHSELNLSSLELGDSALYFCASSQGWGGTGTGELFFGEGSRLTVL.